This TCR beta chain was sequenced in a study of blood T cell repertoires in COVID-19. The method was immunoSEQ multiplex PCR; TCRdb's version includes in-frame clones alone and lacks a portion of them. The sample has approximately 230,000 clones; approximately 84% are singletons. Germline CDR1 reads LNHDA; CDR2 reads SQIVND (reference sequence). J was trimmed by 8 bases and V by 6 bases; bases with no gene match: 9. The CDR3 runs 15 residues. Resolution of symptoms, clearance, or two negative PCRs was present in recovered Cohort 3 donors. Specimen: PBMCs or T cells enriched from blood (not recorded which). The TCR sequence derives from a man in his forties who had recovered from COVID-19. J is TRBJ1-6 and V is TRBV19; 8 positions agree with TRBD1. The CDR3: CASSRTGTGDSPLHF. CDR3 DNA sequence: TGTGCCAGTAGCCGAACCGGGACAGGAGATTCACCCCTCCACTTT. The full variable domain, completed using reference TRBV19 and TRBJ1-6, is DGGITQSPKYLFRKEGQNVTLSCEQNLNHDAMYWYRQDPGQGLRLIYYSQIVNDFQKGDIAEGYSVSREKKESFPLTVTSAQKNPTAFYLCASSRTGTGDSPLHFGNGTRLTVT.